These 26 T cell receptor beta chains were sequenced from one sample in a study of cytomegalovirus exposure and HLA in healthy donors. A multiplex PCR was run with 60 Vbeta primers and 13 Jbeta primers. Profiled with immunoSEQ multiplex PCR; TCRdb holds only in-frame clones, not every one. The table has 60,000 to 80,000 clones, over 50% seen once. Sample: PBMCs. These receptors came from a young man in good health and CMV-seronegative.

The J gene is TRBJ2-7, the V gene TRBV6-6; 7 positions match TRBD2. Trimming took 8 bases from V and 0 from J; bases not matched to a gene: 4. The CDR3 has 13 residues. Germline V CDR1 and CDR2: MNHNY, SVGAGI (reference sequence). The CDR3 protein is CASGSGGSYEQYF. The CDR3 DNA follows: TGTGCCAGCGGCTCGGGGGGCTCCTACGAGCAGTACTTC.

The CDR3 nucleotides read TGTGCCAGCAGCGCTCTACAGGGGGCCTGGGATAATTCACCCCTCCACTTT. This codes for CASSALQGAWDNSPLHF. The genes are TRBV7-6 and TRBJ1-6; 9 bases match TRBD1. The CDR3 sequence is 17 residues long. Germline-derived CDR1 and CDR2 are SGHVS and FNYEAQ. V shed 5 bases and J 5 bases; nucleotides not matched to a gene: 10. The full variable domain, its missing parts supplied by reference TRBV7-6 and TRBJ1-6, is GAGVSQSPRYKVTKRGQDVALRCDPISGHVSLYWYRQALGQGPEFLTYFNYEAQQDKSGLPNDRFSAERPEGSISTLTIQRTEQRDSAMYRCASSALQGAWDNSPLHFGNGTRLTVT.

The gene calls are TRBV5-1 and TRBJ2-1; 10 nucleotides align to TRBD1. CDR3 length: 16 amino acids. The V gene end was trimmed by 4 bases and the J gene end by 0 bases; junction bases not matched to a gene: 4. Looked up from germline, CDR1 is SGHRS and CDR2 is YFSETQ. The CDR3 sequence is CASSPRTGGSYNEQFF. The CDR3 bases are TGCGCCAGCAGCCCCAGGACAGGGGGCTCCTACAATGAGCAGTTCTTC. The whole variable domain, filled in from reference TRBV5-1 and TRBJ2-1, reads KAGVTQTPRYLIKTRGQQVTLSCSPISGHRSVSWYQQTPGQGLQFLFEYFSETQRNKGNFPGRFSGRQFSNSRSEMNVSTLELGDSALYLCASSPRTGGSYNEQFFGPGTRLTVL.

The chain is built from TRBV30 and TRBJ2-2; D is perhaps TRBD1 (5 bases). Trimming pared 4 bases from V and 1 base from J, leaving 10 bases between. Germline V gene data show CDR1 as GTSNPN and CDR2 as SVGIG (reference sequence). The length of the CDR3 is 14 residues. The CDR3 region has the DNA TGTGCCTGGAAAATCGGACAGAACACCGGGGAGCTGTTTTTT. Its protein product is CAWKIGQNTGELFF.

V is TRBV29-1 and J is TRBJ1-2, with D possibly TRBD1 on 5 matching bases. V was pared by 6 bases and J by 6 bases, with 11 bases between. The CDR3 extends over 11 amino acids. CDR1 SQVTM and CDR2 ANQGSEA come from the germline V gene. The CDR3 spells CSVAGVDGYTF. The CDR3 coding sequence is TGCAGCGTGGCGGGGGTCGATGGCTACACCTTC.

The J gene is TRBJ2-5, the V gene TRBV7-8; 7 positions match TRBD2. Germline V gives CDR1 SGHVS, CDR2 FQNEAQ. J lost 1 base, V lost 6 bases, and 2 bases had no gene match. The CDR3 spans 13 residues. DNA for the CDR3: TGTGCCAGCAGGCGGGGGATCCAAGAGACCCAGTACTTC. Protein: CASRRGIQETQYF.

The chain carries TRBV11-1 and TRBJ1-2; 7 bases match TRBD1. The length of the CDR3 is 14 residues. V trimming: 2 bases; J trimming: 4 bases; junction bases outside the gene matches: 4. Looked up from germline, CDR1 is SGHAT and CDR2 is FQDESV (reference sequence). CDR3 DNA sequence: TGTGCCAGCAGCTTACGAGGGACAGCCTATGGCTACACCTTC. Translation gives CASSLRGTAYGYTF.

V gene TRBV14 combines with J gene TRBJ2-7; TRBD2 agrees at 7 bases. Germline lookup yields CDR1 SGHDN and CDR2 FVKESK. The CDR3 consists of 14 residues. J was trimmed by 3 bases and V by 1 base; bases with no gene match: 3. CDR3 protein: CASSQVAGSYEQYF. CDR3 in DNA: TGTGCCAGCAGCCAAGTAGCGGGTAGCTACGAGCAGTACTTC. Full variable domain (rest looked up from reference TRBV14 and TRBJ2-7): EAGVTQFPSHSVIEKGQTVTLRCDPISGHDNLYWYRRVMGKEIKFLLHFVKESKQDESGMPNNRFLAERTGGTYSTLKVQPAELEDSGVYFCASSQVAGSYEQYFGPGTRLTVT.

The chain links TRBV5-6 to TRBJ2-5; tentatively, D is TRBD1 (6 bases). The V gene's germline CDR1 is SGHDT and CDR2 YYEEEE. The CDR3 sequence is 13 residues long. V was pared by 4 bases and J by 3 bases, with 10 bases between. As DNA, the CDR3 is TGTGCCAGCAGCCCGGACAGTGAAGAGACCCAGTACTTC. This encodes CASSPDSEETQYF.

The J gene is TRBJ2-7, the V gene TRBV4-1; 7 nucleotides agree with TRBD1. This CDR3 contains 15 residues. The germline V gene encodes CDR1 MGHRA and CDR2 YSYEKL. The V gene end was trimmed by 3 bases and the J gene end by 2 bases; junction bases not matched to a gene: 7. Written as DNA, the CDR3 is TGCGCCAGCAGCCAGACCGGGACAGCTACCTACGAGCAGTACTTC. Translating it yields CASSQTGTATYEQYF.

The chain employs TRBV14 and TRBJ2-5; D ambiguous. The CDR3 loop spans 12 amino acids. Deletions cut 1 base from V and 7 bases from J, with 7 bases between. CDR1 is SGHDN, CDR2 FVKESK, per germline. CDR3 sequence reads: CASSQGVRTQYF. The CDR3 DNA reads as TGTGCCAGCAGCCAAGGAGTTAGGACCCAGTACTTC.

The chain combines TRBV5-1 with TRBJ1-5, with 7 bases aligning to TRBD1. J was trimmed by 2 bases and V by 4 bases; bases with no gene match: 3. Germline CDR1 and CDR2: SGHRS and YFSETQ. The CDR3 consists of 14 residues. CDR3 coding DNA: TGCGCCAGCAGCCCAACAGGGGGCAATCAGCCCCAGCATTTT. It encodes CASSPTGGNQPQHF.

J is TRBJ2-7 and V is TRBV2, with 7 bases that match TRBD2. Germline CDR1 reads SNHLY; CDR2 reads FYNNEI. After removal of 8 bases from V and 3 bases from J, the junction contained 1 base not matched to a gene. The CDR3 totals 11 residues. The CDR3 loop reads CASGGGYEQYF. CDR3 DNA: TGTGCCAGCGGGGGGGGCTACGAGCAGTACTTC.

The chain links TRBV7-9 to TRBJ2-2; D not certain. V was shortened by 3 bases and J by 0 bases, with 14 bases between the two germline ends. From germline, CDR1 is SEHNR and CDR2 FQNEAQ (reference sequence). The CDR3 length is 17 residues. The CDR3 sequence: CASSLMTGFANTGELFF. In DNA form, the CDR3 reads TGTGCCAGCAGCTTGATGACTGGGTTCGCGAACACCGGGGAGCTGTTTTTT.

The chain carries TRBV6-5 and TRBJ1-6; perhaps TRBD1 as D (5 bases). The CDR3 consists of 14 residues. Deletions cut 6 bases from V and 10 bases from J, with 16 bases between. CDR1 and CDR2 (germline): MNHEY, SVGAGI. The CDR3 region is CASSRGHSWSPLHF. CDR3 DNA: TGTGCCAGCAGCCGAGGACACTCTTGGTCACCCCTCCACTTT.

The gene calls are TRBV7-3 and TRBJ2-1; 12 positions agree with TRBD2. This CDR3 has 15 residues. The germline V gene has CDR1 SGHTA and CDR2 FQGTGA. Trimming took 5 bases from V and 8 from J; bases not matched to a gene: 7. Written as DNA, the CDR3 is TGTGCCAGCAGCCTAGCGGGGGGGCCTCTCGATGAGCAGTTCTTC. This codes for CASSLAGGPLDEQFF. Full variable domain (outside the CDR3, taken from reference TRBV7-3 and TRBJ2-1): GAGVSQTPSNKVTEKGKYVELRCDPISGHTALYWYRQSLGQGPEFLIYFQGTGAADDSGLPNDRFFAVRPEGSVSTLKIQRTERGDSAVYLCASSLAGGPLDEQFFGPGTRLTVL.

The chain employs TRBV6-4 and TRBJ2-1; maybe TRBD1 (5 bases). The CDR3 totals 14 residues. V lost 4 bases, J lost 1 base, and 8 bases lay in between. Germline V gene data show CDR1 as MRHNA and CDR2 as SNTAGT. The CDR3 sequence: CASSAQGSYNEQFF. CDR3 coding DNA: TGTGCCAGCAGTGCGCAGGGATCCTACAATGAGCAGTTCTTC.

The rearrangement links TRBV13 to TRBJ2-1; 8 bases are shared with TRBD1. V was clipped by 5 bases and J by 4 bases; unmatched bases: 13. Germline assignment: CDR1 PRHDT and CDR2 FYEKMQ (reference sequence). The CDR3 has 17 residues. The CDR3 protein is CASSGESRQGRYNEQFF. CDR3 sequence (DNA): TGTGCCAGCAGCGGTGAAAGCCGACAGGGGAGGTACAATGAGCAGTTCTTC.

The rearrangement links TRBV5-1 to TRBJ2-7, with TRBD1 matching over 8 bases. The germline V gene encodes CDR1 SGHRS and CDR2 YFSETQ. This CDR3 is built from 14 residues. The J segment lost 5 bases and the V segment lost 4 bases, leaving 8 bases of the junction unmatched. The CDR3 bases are TGCGCCAGCAGCCCCGGAGCAGGGGGCGACGAGCAGTACTTC. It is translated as CASSPGAGGDEQYF. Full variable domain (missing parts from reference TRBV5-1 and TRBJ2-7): KAGVTQTPRYLIKTRGQQVTLSCSPISGHRSVSWYQQTPGQGLQFLFEYFSETQRNKGNFPGRFSGRQFSNSRSEMNVSTLELGDSALYLCASSPGAGGDEQYFGPGTRLTVT.

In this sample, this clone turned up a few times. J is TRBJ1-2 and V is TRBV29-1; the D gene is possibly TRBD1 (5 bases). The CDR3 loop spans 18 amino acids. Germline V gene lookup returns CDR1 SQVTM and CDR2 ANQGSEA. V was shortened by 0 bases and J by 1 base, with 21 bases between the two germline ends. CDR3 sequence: CSVEDLVRGAGGNYGYTF. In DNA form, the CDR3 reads TGCAGCGTTGAAGATCTCGTACGAGGGGCGGGGGGTAACTATGGCTACACCTTC.

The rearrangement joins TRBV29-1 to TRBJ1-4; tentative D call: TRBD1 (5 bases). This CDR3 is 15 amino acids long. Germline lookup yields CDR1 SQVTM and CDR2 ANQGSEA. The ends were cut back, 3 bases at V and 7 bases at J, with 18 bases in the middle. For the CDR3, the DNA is TGCAGCGTTGATGGCAGGGAAAGGGATGTTGAAAAACTGTTTTTT. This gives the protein CSVDGRERDVEKLFF.

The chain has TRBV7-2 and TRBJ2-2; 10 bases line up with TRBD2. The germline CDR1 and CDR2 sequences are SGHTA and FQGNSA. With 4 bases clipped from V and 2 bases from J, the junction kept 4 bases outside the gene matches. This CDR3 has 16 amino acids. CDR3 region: CASSSWTSGNTGELFF. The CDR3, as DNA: TGTGCCAGCAGCTCATGGACTAGCGGCAACACCGGGGAGCTGTTTTTT.

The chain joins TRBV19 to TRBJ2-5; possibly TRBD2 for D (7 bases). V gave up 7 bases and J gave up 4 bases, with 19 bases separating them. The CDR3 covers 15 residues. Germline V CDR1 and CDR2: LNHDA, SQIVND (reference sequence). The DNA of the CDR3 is TGTGCCAGTACCCCCCTGGCGGGGGCGTCAGAGACCCAGTACTTC. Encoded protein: CASTPLAGASETQYF.

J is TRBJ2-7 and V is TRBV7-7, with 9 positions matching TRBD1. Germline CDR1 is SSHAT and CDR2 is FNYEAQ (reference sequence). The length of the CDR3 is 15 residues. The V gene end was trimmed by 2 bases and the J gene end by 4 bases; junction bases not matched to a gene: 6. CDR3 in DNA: TGTGCCAGCAGCTTATCACAGGGGGCTTCTTACGAGCAGTACTTC. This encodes CASSLSQGASYEQYF.

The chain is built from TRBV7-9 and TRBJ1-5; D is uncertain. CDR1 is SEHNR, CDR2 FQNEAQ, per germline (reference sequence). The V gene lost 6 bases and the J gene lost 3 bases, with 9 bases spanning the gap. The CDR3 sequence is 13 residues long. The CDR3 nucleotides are TGTGCCAGCAGGGCATTATCCAATCAGCCCCAGCATTTT. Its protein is CASRALSNQPQHF.

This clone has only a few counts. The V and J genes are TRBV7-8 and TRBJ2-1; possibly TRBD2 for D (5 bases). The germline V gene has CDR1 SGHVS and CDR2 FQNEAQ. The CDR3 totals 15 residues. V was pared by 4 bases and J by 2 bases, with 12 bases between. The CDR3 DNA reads TGTGCCAGCAGCTACGGACGGGGAGCCTACAATGAGCAGTTCTTC. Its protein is CASSYGRGAYNEQFF.